One sample yielded the 8 T cell receptor beta chains listed below, sequenced in a study of OX40 agonist ivuxolimab in advanced cancers. Clones were sequenced by immunoSEQ multiplex PCR, and TCRdb holds only the in-frame ones, with some missing. The sample shows about 74,000 clones, under 95% of them seen only once. Sequenced here: CD4+ or CD8+ T cells sorted from blood, sampled in a trial of the OX40 agonist ivuxolimab. The receptors shown here come from an adult with an advanced solid tumor such as melanoma, head and neck, liver or kidney cancer.

The chain combines TRBV28 with TRBJ2-3; D may be TRBD2 (7 bases). The ends were cut back, 5 bases at V and 0 bases at J, with 18 bases in the middle. Germline CDR1 and CDR2: MDHEN and SYDVKM. The CDR3 covers 17 residues. CDR3 sequence: CASSRMSGTLSTDTQYF. The CDR3 DNA reads TGTGCCAGCAGTAGGATGAGCGGGACACTAAGCACAGATACGCAGTATTTT.

In its sample, this clone was seen a few times. The CDR3 loop is CASSAPGADTEAFF. CDR3 sequence (DNA): TGTGCCAGTAGTGCCCCGGGGGCGGACACTGAAGCTTTCTTT. The chain has TRBV19 and TRBJ1-1, with D possibly TRBD1 on 6 matching bases. The V and J ends lost 5 bases and 3 bases respectively, with 13 bases between them. Germline-derived CDR1 and CDR2 are LNHDA and SQIVND (reference sequence). This CDR3 region has 14 residues.

The chain carries TRBV7-6 and TRBJ2-3; TRBD2 aligns across 8 bases. Germline assignment: CDR1 SGHVS and CDR2 FNYEAQ. The CDR3 length is 14 residues. V was clipped by 4 bases and J by 1 base; unmatched bases: 1. The DNA of the CDR3 is TGTGCCAGCAGCTATAGCGGGGGCACAGATACGCAGTATTTT. Translation gives CASSYSGGTDTQYF.

V is TRBV4-1 and J is TRBJ1-5; TRBD1 is a possible D gene (6 bases). The CDR3 has 16 amino acids. The germline V gene encodes CDR1 MGHRA and CDR2 YSYEKL. Deletions cut 0 bases from V and 0 bases from J, with 9 bases between. CDR3 residues: CASSQEQGYSNQPQHF. DNA for the CDR3: TGCGCCAGCAGCCAAGAACAGGGTTATAGCAATCAGCCCCAGCATTTT.

This chain links TRBV19 with TRBJ2-7; D might be TRBD2 (6 bases). The CDR3 contains 13 residues. Germline V lookup: CDR1 LNHDA, CDR2 SQIVND (reference sequence). Trimming cost V 8 bases and J 5 bases, with 16 bases left between them. This chain's CDR3 is CASSPMGGDEQYF. Written as DNA, the CDR3 is TGTGCCAGTTCCCCGATGGGAGGCGACGAGCAGTACTTC.

This clone was observed a handful of times. V and J are TRBV7-9 and TRBJ1-6; no firm D call. V lost 5 bases and J lost 11, with 7 bases in between. The germline gives CDR1 SEHNR, CDR2 FQNEAQ (reference sequence). CDR3 length: 11 residues. The CDR3 protein is CASSRDPPLHF. The CDR3, as DNA: TGTGCCAGCAGCCGTGACCCACCCCTCCACTTT.

This clone was detected only once. V gene TRBV4-3 combines with J gene TRBJ2-3; D remains unclear. V dropped 3 bases and J dropped 0 bases, with 10 bases sitting between them. CDR3 size: 15 residues. Germline loops: CDR1 LGHNA, CDR2 YSLEER. CDR3 in DNA: TGCGCCAGCAGCCAGGAAACCACTAGCACAGATACGCAGTATTTT. It encodes CASSQETTSTDTQYF.

The V and J genes are TRBV27 and TRBJ2-5, with a tentative D call TRBD1 (6 bases). V was cut by 6 bases and J by 3 bases, with 8 bases left in between. This CDR3 spans 12 amino acids. The germline V gene encodes CDR1 MNHEY and CDR2 SMNVEV (reference sequence). Here the CDR3 DNA reads TGTGCCAGCAGGAACAGGGAAGAGACCCAGTACTTC. Its protein is CASRNREETQYF.